Included here is one TCR beta chain sequence, with context. The record originates from a study of blood T cell repertoires in COVID-19. Profiled with immunoSEQ multiplex PCR; TCRdb holds only in-frame clones, not every one. This repertoire shows a few hundred thousand clones, about nine tenths found once; its top ten account for about 9.9%. The specimen was PBMCs or T cells enriched from blood (not recorded which). The clonotype originates from a woman between 35 and 50 years old who had recovered from COVID-19.

The CDR3 DNA reads TGTGCCAGCAGCTACGTAGGACAGGCGAATCAGCCCCAGCATTTT. Translating gives CASSYVGQANQPQHF. The J gene is TRBJ1-5, the V gene TRBV7-2; TRBD1 matches 7 bases. V lost 4 bases to trimming and J lost 4 bases; unmatched junction nucleotides: 7. Germline CDR1 SGHTA, CDR2 FQGNSA. The CDR3 extends over 15 amino acids.